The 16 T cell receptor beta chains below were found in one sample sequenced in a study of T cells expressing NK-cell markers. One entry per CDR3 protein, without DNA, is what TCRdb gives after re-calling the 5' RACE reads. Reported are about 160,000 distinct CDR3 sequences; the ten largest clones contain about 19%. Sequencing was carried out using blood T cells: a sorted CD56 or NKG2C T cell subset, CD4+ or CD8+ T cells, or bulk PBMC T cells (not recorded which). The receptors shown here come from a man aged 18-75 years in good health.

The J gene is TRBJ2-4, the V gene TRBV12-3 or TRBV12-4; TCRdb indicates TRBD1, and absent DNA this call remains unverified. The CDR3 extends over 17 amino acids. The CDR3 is CASSLEGLPGAKNIQYF.

The CDR3 loop is CASSLGQGNEQFF. The rearrangement links TRBV12-3 or TRBV12-4 to TRBJ2-1; TCRdb names TRBD1, which stays unverified in the absence of DNA. The CDR3 is 13 amino acids.

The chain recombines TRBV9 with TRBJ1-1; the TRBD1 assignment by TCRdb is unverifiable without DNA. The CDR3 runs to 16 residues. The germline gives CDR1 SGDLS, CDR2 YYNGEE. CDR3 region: CASSADGGVLGTEAFF.

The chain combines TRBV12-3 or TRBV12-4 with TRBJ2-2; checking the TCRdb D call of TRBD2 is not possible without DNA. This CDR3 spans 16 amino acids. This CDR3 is CASTKRPSVDTGELFF.

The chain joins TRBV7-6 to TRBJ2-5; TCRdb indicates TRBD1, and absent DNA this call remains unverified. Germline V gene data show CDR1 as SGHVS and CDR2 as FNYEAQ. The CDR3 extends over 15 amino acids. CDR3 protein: CASSHADRVVETQYF.

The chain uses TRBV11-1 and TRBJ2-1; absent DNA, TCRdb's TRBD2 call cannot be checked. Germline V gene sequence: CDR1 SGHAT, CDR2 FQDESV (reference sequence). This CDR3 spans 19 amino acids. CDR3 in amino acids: CASSLPIGLAGERGDEQFF. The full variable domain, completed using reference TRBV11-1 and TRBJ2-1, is EAEVAQSPRYKITEKSQAVAFWCDPISGHATLYWYRQILGQGPELLVQFQDESVVDDSQLPKDRFSAERLKGVDSTLKIQPAELGDSAMYLCASSLPIGLAGERGDEQFFGPGTRLTVL.

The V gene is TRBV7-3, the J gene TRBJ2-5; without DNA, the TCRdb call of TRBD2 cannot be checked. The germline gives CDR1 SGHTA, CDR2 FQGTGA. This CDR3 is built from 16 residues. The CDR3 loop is CAIGAGGPLYQETQYF.

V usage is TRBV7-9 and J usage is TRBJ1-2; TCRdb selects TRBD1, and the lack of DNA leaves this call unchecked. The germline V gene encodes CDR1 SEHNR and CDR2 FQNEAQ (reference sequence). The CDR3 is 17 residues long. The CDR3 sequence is CASSLGGGYFGSYGYTF.

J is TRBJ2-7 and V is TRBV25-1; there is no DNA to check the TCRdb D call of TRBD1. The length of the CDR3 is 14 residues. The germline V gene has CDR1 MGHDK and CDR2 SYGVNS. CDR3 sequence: CASSEGWGRGEQYF.

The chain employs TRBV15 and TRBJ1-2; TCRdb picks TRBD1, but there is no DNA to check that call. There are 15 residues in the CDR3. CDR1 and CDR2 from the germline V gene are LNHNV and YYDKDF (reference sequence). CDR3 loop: CATLGGRETNYGYTF. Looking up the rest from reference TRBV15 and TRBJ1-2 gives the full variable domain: DAMVIQNPRYQVTQFGKPVTLSCSQTLNHNVMYWYQQKSSQAPKLLFHYYDKDFNNEADTPDNFQSRRPNTSFCFLDIRSPGLGDTAMYLCATLGGRETNYGYTFGSGTRLTVV.

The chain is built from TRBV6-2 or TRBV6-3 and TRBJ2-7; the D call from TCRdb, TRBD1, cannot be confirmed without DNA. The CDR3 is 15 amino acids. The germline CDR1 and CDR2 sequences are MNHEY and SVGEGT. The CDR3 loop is CASSYQTGETYEQYF.

CDR3 residues: CASSLETGTRGETQYF. The chain couples TRBV5-6 to TRBJ2-5; TCRdb designates TRBD1, a call that cannot be tested without DNA. The CDR3 contains 16 residues. Germline loops: CDR1 SGHDT, CDR2 YYEEEE.

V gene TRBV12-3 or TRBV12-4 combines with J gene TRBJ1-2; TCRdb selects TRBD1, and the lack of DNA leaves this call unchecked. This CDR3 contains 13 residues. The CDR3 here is CASSPTGIYGYTF.

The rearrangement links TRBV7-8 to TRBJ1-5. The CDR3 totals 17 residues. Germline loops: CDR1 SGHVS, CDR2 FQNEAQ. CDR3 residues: CASSLELQLYSNQPQHF.

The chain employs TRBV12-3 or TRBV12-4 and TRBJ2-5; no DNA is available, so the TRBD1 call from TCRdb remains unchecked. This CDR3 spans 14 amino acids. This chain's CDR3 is CASSKPGYQETQYF.

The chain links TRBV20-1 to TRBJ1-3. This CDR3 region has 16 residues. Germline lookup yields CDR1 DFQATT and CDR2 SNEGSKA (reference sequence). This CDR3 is CSARDGRASSGNTIYF.